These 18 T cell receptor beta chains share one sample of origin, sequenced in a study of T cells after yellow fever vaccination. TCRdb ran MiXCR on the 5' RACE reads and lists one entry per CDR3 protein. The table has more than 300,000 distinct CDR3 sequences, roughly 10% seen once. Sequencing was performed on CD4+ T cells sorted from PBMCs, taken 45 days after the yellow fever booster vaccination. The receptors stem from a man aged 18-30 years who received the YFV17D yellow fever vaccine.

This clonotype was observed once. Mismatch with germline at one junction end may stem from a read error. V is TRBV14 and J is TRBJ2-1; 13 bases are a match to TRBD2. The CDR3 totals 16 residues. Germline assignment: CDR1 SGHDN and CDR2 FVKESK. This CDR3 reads CDSSQLGTSGDNEQFF. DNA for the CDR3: TGTGACAGCAGCCAACTCGGGACTAGCGGGGACAATGAGCAGTTCTTC.

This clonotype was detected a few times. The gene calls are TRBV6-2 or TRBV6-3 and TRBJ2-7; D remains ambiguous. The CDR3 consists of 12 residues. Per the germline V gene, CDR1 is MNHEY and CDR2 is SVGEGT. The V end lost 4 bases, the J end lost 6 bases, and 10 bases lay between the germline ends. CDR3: CASSSRRSEQYF. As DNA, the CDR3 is TGTGCCAGCAGTTCCCGTAGAAGCGAGCAGTACTTC.

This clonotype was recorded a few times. The CDR3 nucleotides read TGTGCCAGCAGCTTATGGTATGATCTTACAGATACGCAGTATTTT. Its protein product is CASSLWYDLTDTQYF. The rearrangement uses TRBV7-2 and TRBJ2-3; D is ambiguous. The CDR3 runs 15 residues. V lost 2 bases and J 3 bases, leaving 12 bases between the germline ends. The germline gives CDR1 SGHTA, CDR2 FQGNSA.

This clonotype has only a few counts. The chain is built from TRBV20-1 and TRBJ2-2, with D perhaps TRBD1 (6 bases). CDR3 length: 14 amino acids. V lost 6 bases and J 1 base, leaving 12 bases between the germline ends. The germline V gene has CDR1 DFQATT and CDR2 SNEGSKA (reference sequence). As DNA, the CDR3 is TGCAGTGCCGCCGACAGGAGGAACACCGGGGAGCTGTTTTTT. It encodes CSAADRRNTGELFF.

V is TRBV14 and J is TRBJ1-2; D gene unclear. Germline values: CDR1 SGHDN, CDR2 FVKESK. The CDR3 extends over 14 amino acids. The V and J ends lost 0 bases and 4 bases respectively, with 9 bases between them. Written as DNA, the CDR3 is TGTGCCAGCAGCCAAGAGCCTTGGGGCTATGGCTACACCTTC. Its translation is CASSQEPWGYGYTF. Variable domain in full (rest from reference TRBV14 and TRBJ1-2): EAGVTQFPSHSVIEKGQTVTLRCDPISGHDNLYWYRRVMGKEIKFLLHFVKESKQDESGMPNNRFLAERTGGTYSTLKVQPAELEDSGVYFCASSQEPWGYGYTFGSGTRLTVV.

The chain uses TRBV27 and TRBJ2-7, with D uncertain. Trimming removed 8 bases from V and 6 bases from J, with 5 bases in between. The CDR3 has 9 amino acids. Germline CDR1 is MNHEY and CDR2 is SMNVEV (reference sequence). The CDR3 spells CASSGEQYV. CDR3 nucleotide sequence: TGTGCCAGCTCAGGCGAGCAGTACGTC.

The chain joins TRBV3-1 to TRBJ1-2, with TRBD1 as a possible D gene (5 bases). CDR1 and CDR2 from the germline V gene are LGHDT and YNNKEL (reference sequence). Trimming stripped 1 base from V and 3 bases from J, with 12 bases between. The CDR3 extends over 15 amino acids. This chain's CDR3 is CASSQGQLLYYGYTF. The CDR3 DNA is TGTGCCAGCAGCCAAGGACAGCTACTCTACTATGGCTACACCTTC.

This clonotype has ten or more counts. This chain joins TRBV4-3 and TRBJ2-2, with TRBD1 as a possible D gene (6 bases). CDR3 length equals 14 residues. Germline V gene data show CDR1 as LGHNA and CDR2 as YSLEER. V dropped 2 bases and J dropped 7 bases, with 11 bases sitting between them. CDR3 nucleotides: TGCGCCAGCAGCCAATTGATACAGGGCGGGGAGCTGTTTTTT. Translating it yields CASSQLIQGGELFF.

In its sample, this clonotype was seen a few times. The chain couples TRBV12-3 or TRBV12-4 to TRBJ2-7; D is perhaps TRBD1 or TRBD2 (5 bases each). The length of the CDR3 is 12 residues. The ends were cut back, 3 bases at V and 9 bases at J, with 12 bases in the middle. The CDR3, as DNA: TGTGCCAGCAGTTTTTCGGGGCAGAGGCAGTACTTC. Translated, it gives CASSFSGQRQYF.

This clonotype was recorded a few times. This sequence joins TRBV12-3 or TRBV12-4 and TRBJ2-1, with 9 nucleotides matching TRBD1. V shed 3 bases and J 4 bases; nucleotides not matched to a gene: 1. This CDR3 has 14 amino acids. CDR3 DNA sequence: TGTGCCAGCAGTTTGACAGGGGGGTACAATGAGCAGTTCTTC. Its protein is CASSLTGGYNEQFF.

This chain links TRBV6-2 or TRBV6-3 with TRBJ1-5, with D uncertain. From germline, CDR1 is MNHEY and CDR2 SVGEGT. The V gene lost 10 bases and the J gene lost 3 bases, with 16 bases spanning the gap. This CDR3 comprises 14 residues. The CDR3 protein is CATGRTSLNQPQHF. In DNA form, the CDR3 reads TGTGCCACGGGGAGGACTTCCCTCAATCAGCCCCAGCATTTT.

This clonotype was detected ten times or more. CDR3 nucleotide sequence: TGTGCCAGCAGTGCCCGCAGGGGTTGGAGCTTTGACGGCTACACCTTC. This sequence encodes CASSARRGWSFDGYTF. The rearrangement links TRBV27 to TRBJ1-2; a possible D gene is TRBD1 (6 bases). This CDR3 spans 16 amino acids. Germline CDR1 and CDR2: MNHEY and SMNVEV (reference sequence). V lost 5 bases and J 8 bases, leaving 24 bases between the germline ends.

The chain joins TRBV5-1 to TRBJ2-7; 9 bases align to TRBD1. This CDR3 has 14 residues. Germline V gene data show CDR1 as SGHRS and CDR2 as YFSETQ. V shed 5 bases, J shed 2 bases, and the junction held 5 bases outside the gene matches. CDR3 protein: CASRPGTGTYEQYF. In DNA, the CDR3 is TGCGCCAGCAGACCCGGGACAGGGACCTACGAGCAGTACTTC.

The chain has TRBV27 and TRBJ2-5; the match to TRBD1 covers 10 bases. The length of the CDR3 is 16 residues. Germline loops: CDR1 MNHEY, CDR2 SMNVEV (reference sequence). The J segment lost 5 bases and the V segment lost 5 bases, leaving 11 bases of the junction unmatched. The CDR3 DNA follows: TGTGCCAGCAGTCCAGGAGGGACAGGGGACTGGGAGACCCAGTACTTC. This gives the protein CASSPGGTGDWETQYF.

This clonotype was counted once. Here the CDR3 DNA reads TGTGCCAGCAGTTACTCGGCAGAAAACTATGGCTACACCTTC. Its protein is CASSYSAENYGYTF. The chain combines TRBV6-6 with TRBJ1-2; D unclear. The germline V gene encodes CDR1 MNHNY and CDR2 SVGAGI (reference sequence). The ends were cut back, 0 bases at V and 2 bases at J, with 7 bases in the middle. This CDR3 spans 14 amino acids.

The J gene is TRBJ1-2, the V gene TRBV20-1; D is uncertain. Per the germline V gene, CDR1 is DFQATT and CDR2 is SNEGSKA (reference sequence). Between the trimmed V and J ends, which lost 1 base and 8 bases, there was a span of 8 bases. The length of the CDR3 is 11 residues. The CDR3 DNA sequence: TGCAGTGCTAGAGCGGGAGGCGGCTACACCTTC. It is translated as CSARAGGGYTF.

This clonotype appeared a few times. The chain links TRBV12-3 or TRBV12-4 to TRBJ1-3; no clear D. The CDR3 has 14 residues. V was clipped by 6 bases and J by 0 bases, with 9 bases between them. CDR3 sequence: CASSPASSGNTIYF. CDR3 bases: TGTGCCAGCAGCCCCGCTAGCTCTGGAAACACCATATATTTT.

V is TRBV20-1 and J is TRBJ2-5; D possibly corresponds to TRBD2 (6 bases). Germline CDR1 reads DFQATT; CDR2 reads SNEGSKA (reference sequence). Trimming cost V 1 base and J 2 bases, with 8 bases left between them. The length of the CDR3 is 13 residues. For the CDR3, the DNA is TGCAGTGCTAGAGGACTAGTTCAAGAGACCCAGTACTTC. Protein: CSARGLVQETQYF.